This TCR beta chain was captured by sequencing in a study of CD8 T cells in ankylosing spondylitis. General study findings and limits: A TCR beta motif of eight highly homologous variants appeared characteristic of ankylosing spondylitis blood.

Libraries for TCR beta were made by quantitative 5'-RACE with molecular barcodes. TCRdb fed the 5' RACE reads into MiXCR, producing one record per CDR3 protein. The sample records a few hundred thousand distinct CDR3 sequences, 18% being singletons. About this clonotype itself: The antigen is not known.

J lost 8 bases, V lost 4 bases, and 4 bases had no gene match. The CDR3 totals 13 residues. CDR1 is LNHNV, CDR2 YYDKDF, per germline (reference sequence). Sequences were obtained from blood, either unsorted or a sorted T cell fraction (not recorded which). This clonotype originated in a male donor with ankylosing spondylitis. The rearrangement joins TRBV15 to TRBJ1-2; 10 bases align to TRBD1. This CDR3 is CATSTTGGKGYTF. CDR3 bases: TGTGCCACCAGCACGACAGGGGGCAAGGGCTACACCTTC.